One and the same sample provided the 9 T cell receptor beta chains below, sequenced in a study of sequential checkpoint blockade in melanoma. The treatment is: randomized to nivolumab then ipilimumab (arm A) or the reverse (arm B). The table came from immunoSEQ multiplex PCR; TCRdb's copy has only in-frame clones and leaves some out. The table lists 20,000 or so clones, about two thirds of them singletons. Sequenced material: CD8+ T cells sorted from blood (inferred from file names), taken from a patient given nivolumab and ipilimumab in sequence. The receptors here all came from a human donor with melanoma.

V is TRBV6-1 and J is TRBJ2-7, with a tentative D call TRBD2 (6 bases). There are 13 residues in the CDR3. V dropped 4 bases and J dropped 3 bases, with 10 bases sitting between them. Germline loops: CDR1 MNHNS, CDR2 SASEGT. In DNA, the CDR3 is TGTGCCAGCAGTGCGGGACTTCTCTACGAGCAGTACTTC. It encodes CASSAGLLYEQYF.

This chain connects TRBV7-6 to TRBJ2-7; 7 bases line up with TRBD2. The V and J ends lost 1 base and 2 bases, in that order; junction bases with no gene match: 5. The germline gives CDR1 SGHVS, CDR2 FNYEAQ. This CDR3 spans 15 amino acids. The CDR3 loop is CASSLVGGDPYEQYF. The CDR3 DNA follows: TGTGCCAGCAGCTTAGTGGGGGGGGACCCCTACGAGCAGTACTTC.

The J gene is TRBJ2-7, the V gene TRBV7-9; D is unclear. Trimming cost V 3 bases and J 2 bases, with 8 bases left between them. CDR1 is SEHNR, CDR2 FQNEAQ, per germline (reference sequence). The CDR3 length is 13 residues. The CDR3 DNA reads TGTGCCAGCAGCTTTGATATAGCCTACGAGCAGTACTTC. It specifies CASSFDIAYEQYF. Using reference TRBV7-9 and TRBJ2-7 for the parts outside the CDR3, the full variable domain is DTGVSQNPRHKITKRGQNVTFRCDPISEHNRLYWYRQTLGQGPEFLTYFQNEAQLEKSRLLSDRFSAERPKGSFSTLEIQRTEQGDSAMYLCASSFDIAYEQYFGPGTRLTVT.

CDR3: CASSPVGGRDYGYTF. DNA of the CDR3: TGTGCCAGCAGCCCCGTCGGGGGGCGCGACTATGGCTACACCTTC. The chain uses TRBV7-2 and TRBJ1-2; D may be TRBD1 (6 bases). Germline V gives CDR1 SGHTA, CDR2 FQGNSA. The CDR3 covers 15 residues. V was shortened by 5 bases and J by 3 bases, with 16 bases between the two germline ends.

J is TRBJ1-2 and V is TRBV2; the D gene is possibly TRBD1 (5 bases). V lost 4 bases and J lost 4, with 13 bases in between. Germline lookup yields CDR1 SNHLY and CDR2 FYNNEI. The CDR3 covers 14 residues. CDR3 sequence: CASSVGAVFYGYTF. As DNA, the CDR3 is TGTGCCAGCAGTGTTGGGGCAGTTTTCTATGGCTACACCTTC.

This chain links TRBV6-5 with TRBJ1-1; 7 nucleotides align to TRBD1. The CDR3 is made up of 12 amino acids. CDR1 MNHEY and CDR2 SVGAGI come from the germline V gene. V dropped 2 bases and J dropped 11; count of bases not matched to a gene: 5. The CDR3 nucleotides read TGTGCCAGCAGTTACCCCCCGGGACAGGCTTTCTTT. Its protein product is CASSYPPGQAFF.

In DNA form, the CDR3 reads TGTGCCAGCAGTTTATCGTGGACAGAGAACACTGAAGCTTTCTTT. Translation gives CASSLSWTENTEAFF. The rearrangement joins TRBV27 to TRBJ1-1, with D maybe TRBD1 (6 bases). Looked up from germline, CDR1 is MNHEY and CDR2 is SMNVEV (reference sequence). Trimming shortened V by 0 bases and J by 1 base, and 9 bases separated the two germline ends. This CDR3 is 15 amino acids long.

The chain carries TRBV29-1 and TRBJ2-7; a weak D match, TRBD2 (5 bases). CDR1 is SQVTM and CDR2 is ANQGSEA in the germline V gene. The CDR3 spans 14 residues. Trimming took 5 bases from V and 2 from J, leaving 16 bases between them. CDR3 nucleotide sequence: TGCAGCGTTTGGGATTACTCGGGGACCTACGAGCAGTACTTC. Amino acid sequence: CSVWDYSGTYEQYF.

This clone occurred once. V is TRBV6-8 and J is TRBJ1-2, with 7 bases identical to TRBD1. The CDR3 is 14 amino acids. The junction had 2 bases not matched to a gene; V was cut back by 0 bases and J by 4 bases. Germline V gene data show CDR1 as MNHGY and CDR2 as SAAAGT. CDR3 DNA sequence: TGTGCCAGCAGTTACTCCACAGGGGCCTATGGCTACACCTTC. Its protein is CASSYSTGAYGYTF.